The 14 T cell receptor beta chains presented below share a single source sample, sequenced in a study of immune cell composition in non-small cell lung cancer. The data were produced by immunoSEQ multiplex PCR, yet TCRdb's version contains in-frame clones alone and is incomplete. Among 11,000 or so clones, around 64% were seen once, and the ten largest hold about a sixth. The specimen was lung tumor tissue. Source of these receptors: a human donor with non-small cell lung cancer.

This CDR3 is CASSLGLAGNEQFF. CDR3 sequence (DNA): TGTGCCAGCAGCTTGGGACTAGCGGGCAATGAGCAGTTCTTC. The V gene is TRBV7-8, the J gene TRBJ2-1, with 12 bases fitting TRBD2. Losses at the gene ends were 3 bases for V and 6 bases for J; bases not matched to a gene: 0. CDR1 is SGHVS, CDR2 FQNEAQ, per germline. The CDR3 has 14 amino acids.

This clone came up a few times. The chain uses TRBV28 and TRBJ2-2; 12 bases fit TRBD2. J gave up 5 bases and V 11 bases, and 9 bases lay outside the gene matches. The CDR3 length is 15 residues. Per germline, CDR1 MDHEN and CDR2 SYDVKM. CDR3 amino acids: CAHGLAGPGTGELFF. The CDR3 DNA reads TGTGCCCACGGACTAGCGGGACCAGGGACCGGGGAGCTGTTTTTT.

There are a few counts of this clone. A junction end diverges from the germline sequence, so it may reflect a read error. The V and J genes are TRBV25-1 and TRBJ2-3, with 7 bases identical to TRBD2. CDR3 size: 13 residues. Germline-derived CDR1 and CDR2 are MGHDK and SYGVNS. For the CDR3, the DNA is TGCGCGGGAGCCTCGTCCCCCGCGGATACGCAGTATTTT. Residues: CAGASSPADTQYF.

This chain joins TRBV5-1 and TRBJ1-2; 8 nucleotides line up with TRBD1. V shed 3 bases and J 3 bases; nucleotides not matched to a gene: 7. CDR3 length: 15 amino acids. Germline values: CDR1 SGHRS, CDR2 YFSETQ. The CDR3 is CASSWMPGQDYGYTF. Written as DNA, the CDR3 is TGCGCCAGCAGCTGGATGCCGGGACAGGACTATGGCTACACCTTC.

The V and J genes are TRBV4-3 and TRBJ1-1; D remains unclear. The CDR3 is 13 amino acids. The germline gives CDR1 LGHNA, CDR2 YSLEER. V dropped 0 bases and J dropped 5 bases, with 7 bases sitting between them. The CDR3 here is CASSQDAGTEAFF. As DNA, the CDR3 is TGCGCCAGCAGCCAAGATGCGGGTACTGAAGCTTTCTTT.

This clone turned up a few times. The J gene is TRBJ2-2, the V gene TRBV19, with TRBD1 matching over 9 bases. J was trimmed by 3 bases and V by 6 bases; bases with no gene match: 5. The CDR3 loop spans 15 amino acids. Germline CDR1 is LNHDA and CDR2 is SQIVND (reference sequence). In DNA, the CDR3 is TGTGCCAGTAGCTACAGGGGGCGGGACACCGGGGAGCTGTTTTTT. This sequence encodes CASSYRGRDTGELFF.

This chain joins TRBV6-6 and TRBJ2-7; D may be TRBD1 (6 bases). Germline values: CDR1 MNHNY, CDR2 SVGAGI (reference sequence). CDR3 size: 13 residues. The V end was cut by 5 bases, the J end by 3 bases, with 11 bases between. This CDR3 is CASSPQGLYEQYF. CDR3 DNA: TGTGCCAGCAGTCCCCAGGGGCTCTACGAGCAGTACTTC.

The rearrangement joins TRBV5-4 to TRBJ2-1, with TRBD2 matching over 9 bases. This CDR3 has 18 amino acids. CDR1 is SGHNT, CDR2 YYREEE, per germline (reference sequence). J was trimmed by 7 bases and V by 4 bases; bases with no gene match: 18. The CDR3 region has the DNA TGTGCCAGCAGCGGATCTGGCGGGAGGGTTCCATTTTGGAATGAGCAGTTCTTC. It translates to CASSGSGGRVPFWNEQFF. The variable domain in full, completed from reference TRBV5-4 and TRBJ2-1, reads ETGVTQSPTHLIKTRGQQVTLRCSSQSGHNTVSWYQQALGQGPQFIFQYYREEENGRGNFPPRFSGLQFPNYSSELNVNALELDDSALYLCASSGSGGRVPFWNEQFFGPGTRLTVL.

V gene TRBV7-9 combines with J gene TRBJ1-2, with 9 positions matching TRBD1. Germline V gene lookup returns CDR1 SEHNR and CDR2 FQNEAQ (reference sequence). The V gene end was trimmed by 0 bases and the J gene end by 1 base; junction bases not matched to a gene: 6. The CDR3 spans 17 residues. The CDR3 DNA is TGTGCCAGCAGCTTAGCGACAGGGGGTACGGTTAACTATGGCTACACCTTC. Translated, it gives CASSLATGGTVNYGYTF.

V gene TRBV18 combines with J gene TRBJ1-1; the D is unclear. The germline V gene encodes CDR1 KGHSH and CDR2 LQKENI. Trimming took off 4 bases at V and 5 bases at J, with 8 bases between the two ends. This CDR3 comprises 12 residues. CDR3 sequence: CASSLSGTEAFF. The CDR3, as DNA: TGTGCCAGCTCACTTTCCGGGACTGAAGCTTTCTTT. The entire variable domain, with the rest obtained from reference TRBV18 and TRBJ1-1, is as follows: NAGVMQNPRHLVRRRGQEARLRCSPMKGHSHVYWYRQLPEEGLKFMVYLQKENIIDESGMPKERFSAEFPKEGPSILRIQQVVRGDSAAYFCASSLSGTEAFFGQGTRLTVV.

This clone was seen only once. The chain is built from TRBV5-1 and TRBJ1-5, with D possibly matching TRBD1 (6 bases). The V and J ends lost 4 bases and 0 bases respectively, with 11 bases between them. Germline CDR1 and CDR2: SGHRS and YFSETQ. This CDR3 has 15 amino acids. CDR3: CASSRTEYSNQPQHF. The CDR3 DNA reads as TGCGCCAGCAGCAGGACAGAGTATAGCAATCAGCCCCAGCATTTT.

V usage is TRBV5-1 and J usage is TRBJ1-3, with D perhaps TRBD1 (5 bases). Germline lookup yields CDR1 SGHRS and CDR2 YFSETQ. The ends were cut back, 7 bases at V and 1 base at J, with 9 bases in the middle. The CDR3 extends over 13 amino acids. The CDR3 region has the DNA TGCGCCAGCGGATCAGGGTCTGGAAACACCATATATTTT. It codes for CASGSGSGNTIYF.

The rearrangement joins TRBV29-1 to TRBJ2-1, with D possibly matching TRBD2 (5 bases). This CDR3 is 12 amino acids long. V was clipped by 4 bases and J by 8 bases, with 12 bases between them. CDR1 SQVTM and CDR2 ANQGSEA come from the germline V gene. CDR3 in amino acids: CSVVGSAYEQFF. The DNA for the CDR3 is TGCAGCGTTGTGGGGAGTGCTTATGAGCAGTTCTTC.

The chain carries TRBV10-3 and TRBJ2-7; D may be TRBD2 (5 bases). CDR3 size: 14 residues. Trimming shortened V by 1 base and J by 6 bases, and 13 bases separated the two germline ends. Germline loops: CDR1 ENHRY, CDR2 SYGVKD. CDR3 loop: CAISEFPGGGEQYF. CDR3 bases: TGTGCCATCAGTGAGTTTCCAGGTGGAGGCGAGCAGTACTTC.